This TCR beta chain emerged from a study of T cells in Graves' hyperthyroidism and ophthalmopathy. General observations from the study: In validation, the model predicted ophthalmopathy. These predictions came a median roughly six months before onset. Most thyroid clonotypes that were expanded above 0.001 also turned up in blood.

A remark on this clonotype: Its cognate antigen is unknown.

Researchers barred patients who had uncontrolled infection, other autoimmune disease, pregnancy or lactation. Diagnoses used clinical symptoms, serum thyroxine and TRAb, thyroid ultrasound and orbital computed tomography. Amplification of TCR beta CDR3 regions used RNA as the template. Carried out on the TCR CDR3, a first-round RT-PCR used the HTBI primer set. TCRdb reprocessed the multiplex PCR reads with MiXCR, giving one entry per CDR3 protein. The table has approximately 700,000 distinct CDR3 sequences, less than 20% seen once. V was shortened by 1 base and J by 2 bases, with 9 bases between the two germline ends. This CDR3 region has 14 residues. Germline loops: CDR1 MNHEY, CDR2 SVGEGT.

The chain has TRBV6-2 or TRBV6-3 and TRBJ2-7; D not resolved. Material: blood. This clonotype was sampled from a man in his late teens or twenties with Graves' hyperthyroidism. CDR3 protein: CASSYFESPYEQYF. The CDR3 DNA reads TGTGCCAGCAGTTACTTCGAAAGCCCCTACGAGCAGTACTTC.